A single sample gave rise to the 22 T cell receptor beta chains below, sequenced in a study of blood T cell repertoires in COVID-19. The data were produced by immunoSEQ multiplex PCR, yet TCRdb's version contains in-frame clones alone and is incomplete. This sample carries around 100,000 clones, 80% to 85% of them seen once, and the ten largest clones take about 6.3%. Input material: peripheral blood. These receptors came from a man in his 60s with acute or convalescent COVID-19.

The V and J genes are TRBV12-3 or TRBV12-4 and TRBJ1-2; TRBD1 matches 9 bases. The V gene end was trimmed by 6 bases and the J gene end by 6 bases; junction bases not matched to a gene: 2. The CDR3 spans 12 residues. The CDR3 reads CASRQGADGYTF. The CDR3, as DNA: TGTGCCAGCAGACAGGGGGCGGATGGCTACACCTTC.

This chain connects TRBV30 to TRBJ2-5; weak D call: TRBD1 (6 bases). Germline V gene lookup returns CDR1 GTSNPN and CDR2 SVGIG (reference sequence). The CDR3 has 15 residues. V lost 3 bases and J 1 base, leaving 15 bases between the germline ends. The CDR3 coding sequence is TGTGCCTGGAGCCCAGGGGACGCCCGCCAAGAGACCCAGTACTTC. Translation gives CAWSPGDARQETQYF.

V usage is TRBV3-1 (or the pseudogene TRBV3-2) and J usage is TRBJ1-1; TRBD1 aligns across 9 bases. The germline V gene has CDR1 LGHDT and CDR2 YNNKEL (reference sequence). CDR3 length: 18 amino acids. The ends lost 0 bases at V and 1 base at J; junction bases unmatched: 9. The chain's CDR3 is CASSQDYGQGFGNTEAFF. The CDR3 DNA reads as TGTGCCAGCAGCCAAGATTACGGACAGGGGTTTGGGAACACTGAAGCTTTCTTT.

The V gene is TRBV21-1, the J gene TRBJ1-2; the listed D gene, TRBD1, was not tested against the DNA. TRBV21-1 is labeled a pseudogene. The CDR3 contains 13 residues. CDR3 nucleotide sequence: TGTGCCAGCAGAGGTGAGGGGGCGGGTGGCTACACCTTC. Amino acid sequence: CASRGEGAGGYTF.

The genes are TRBV6-1 and TRBJ1-2; D is undetermined. V lost 2 bases, J lost 1 base, and 14 bases lay in between. Per the germline V gene, CDR1 is MNHNS and CDR2 is SASEGT. The CDR3 runs 16 residues. The chain's CDR3 is CASSEREGLFNYGYTF. The CDR3 DNA reads as TGTGCCAGCAGTGAAAGGGAGGGCCTCTTTAACTATGGCTACACCTTC.

The V call is TRBV15, the J call TRBJ2-4; TRBD2 aligns across 7 bases. The CDR3 contains 18 residues. Germline V lookup: CDR1 LNHNV, CDR2 YYDKDF (reference sequence). The ends lost 1 base at V and 6 bases at J; junction bases unmatched: 15. Written as DNA, the CDR3 is TGTGCCACCAGCAGAGGGACTAGGTCTGCCAGGGCTATAAACATTCAGTACTTC. Translated, it gives CATSRGTRSARAINIQYF.

DNA for the CDR3: TGCAGCGTGGCACAGGGTCCAGATACGCAGTATTTT. Encoded protein: CSVAQGPDTQYF. This chain uses TRBV29-1 with TRBJ2-3; tentatively, D is TRBD1 (6 bases). Germline V lookup: CDR1 SQVTM, CDR2 ANQGSEA. This CDR3 has 12 residues. V was clipped by 6 bases and J by 4 bases, with 11 bases between them.

This rearrangement joins TRBV5-5 to TRBJ1-1; 7 nucleotides agree with TRBD1. J gave up 0 bases and V 4 bases, and 9 bases lay outside the gene matches. The length of the CDR3 is 16 residues. Per germline, CDR1 SGHKS and CDR2 YYEKEE (reference sequence). Here the CDR3 DNA reads TGTGCCAGCAGCCAAGATCAGGGGGGCATGAACACTGAAGCTTTCTTT. Its translation: CASSQDQGGMNTEAFF.

The DNA for the CDR3 is TGTGCCAGCAGCCAAGGGGGGGCCCTCCACTTT. Translating it yields CASSQGGALHF. V is TRBV3-1 (or the pseudogene TRBV3-2) and J is TRBJ1-6, with D possibly TRBD1 on 5 matching bases. Germline V gene lookup returns CDR1 LGHDT and CDR2 YNNKEL (reference sequence). This CDR3 has 11 amino acids. The V end was cut by 1 base, the J end by 14 bases, with 6 bases between.

This clone has a single count. The gene calls are TRBV7-9 and TRBJ1-4, with TRBD1 matching over 8 bases. V gave up 8 bases and J gave up 8 bases; unmatched junction bases: 10. In germline, CDR1 is SEHNR, CDR2 FQNEAQ (reference sequence). This CDR3 is built from 14 residues. The DNA for the CDR3 is TGTGCCAGCGGCACCAGGGGGCAGACGGAAAAACTGTTTTTT. Protein sequence: CASGTRGQTEKLFF.

In DNA, the CDR3 is TGTGCCAGCAGCGTATTCCGGGCCGGGGATGAGCAGTTCTTC. Protein: CASSVFRAGDEQFF. The chain links TRBV9 to TRBJ2-1; weak D call: TRBD2 (5 bases). V was clipped by 1 base and J by 8 bases, with 13 bases between them. CDR1 and CDR2 (germline): SGDLS, YYNGEE. The CDR3 is 14 amino acids.

The V and J genes are TRBV6-5 and TRBJ1-2; D is perhaps TRBD1 (6 bases). The CDR3 is made up of 14 amino acids. V was trimmed by 6 bases and J by 2 bases, leaving 13 bases between them. Germline CDR1 and CDR2: MNHEY and SVGAGI. DNA for the CDR3: TGTGCCAGCAGGTCAGGGGATATGAACTATGGCTACACCTTC. It translates to CASRSGDMNYGYTF.

The chain recombines TRBV24-1 with TRBJ2-5, with 7 positions matching TRBD1. With V trimmed by 0 bases and J by 2 bases, 8 bases remained unmatched. The germline gives CDR1 KGHDR, CDR2 SFDVKD. The CDR3 has 17 residues. The CDR3 loop reads CATSDLRGTATQETQYF. The CDR3 DNA follows: TGTGCCACCAGTGATTTGCGTGGGACAGCTACTCAAGAGACCCAGTACTTC.

The genes are TRBV9 and TRBJ2-5, with TRBD2 matching 8 bases. The CDR3 runs 15 residues. V was clipped by 0 bases and J by 3 bases; unmatched bases: 4. Germline V CDR1 and CDR2: SGDLS, YYNGEE. CDR3 in DNA: TGTGCCAGCAGCGTAGGAAGCGGGGGCGAAGAGACCCAGTACTTC. It is translated as CASSVGSGGEETQYF.

This clone has just a few counts. The chain links TRBV21-1 to TRBJ1-2; the table's D call TRBD1 went unverified against the DNA. TRBV21-1 is classified as a pseudogene. The CDR3 extends over 13 amino acids. This chain's CDR3 is CASSAGTGYGYTF. The CDR3, as DNA: TGTGCCAGCAGCGCCGGGACAGGTTATGGCTACACCTTC.

V usage is TRBV27 and J usage is TRBJ1-2; no clear D gene. From germline, CDR1 is MNHEY and CDR2 SMNVEV (reference sequence). Trimming shortened V by 0 bases and J by 2 bases, and 19 bases separated the two germline ends. The length of the CDR3 is 18 residues. Written as DNA, the CDR3 is TGTGCCAGCAGTTTATCGAAAATATCCTCAAGAGGGAACTATGGCTACACCTTC. Translation gives CASSLSKISSRGNYGYTF.

The CDR3 sequence is CASSGTGYRQPQHF. The CDR3 DNA sequence: TGTGCCAGCAGCGGGACAGGGTATCGTCAGCCCCAGCATTTT. The V call is TRBV5-5, the J call TRBJ1-5, with 9 bases aligning to TRBD1. V was clipped by 4 bases and J by 6 bases; unmatched bases: 5. Looked up from germline, CDR1 is SGHKS and CDR2 is YYEKEE (reference sequence). The CDR3 covers 14 residues.

CDR3 sequence reads: CASSWTSGAYEQYF. Written as DNA, the CDR3 is TGTGCCAGCAGTTGGACTAGCGGGGCCTACGAGCAGTACTTC. The V call is TRBV6-2 or TRBV6-3, the J call TRBJ2-7, with 12 bases that match TRBD2. Germline-derived CDR1 and CDR2 are MNHEY and SVGEGT. The CDR3 has 14 amino acids. Losses at the gene ends were 4 bases for V and 2 bases for J; bases not matched to a gene: 0.

V usage is TRBV19 and J usage is TRBJ1-6; 10 bases line up with TRBD1. CDR1 is LNHDA, CDR2 SQIVND, per germline (reference sequence). The CDR3 spans 14 residues. V gave up 2 bases and J gave up 13 bases; unmatched junction bases: 5. CDR3 loop: CASSIKRDRGPLHF. The CDR3 coding sequence is TGTGCCAGTAGTATAAAACGGGACAGGGGTCCCCTCCACTTT.

V is TRBV7-3 and J is TRBJ1-1; 7 nucleotides align to TRBD1. The CDR3 covers 14 residues. The V gene's germline CDR1 is SGHTA and CDR2 FQGTGA. J was trimmed by 4 bases and V by 5 bases; bases with no gene match: 7. CDR3 DNA sequence: TGTGCCAGCAGCGCGCAGGGGGGCCTCACTGAAGCTTTCTTT. Translation gives CASSAQGGLTEAFF.

V gene TRBV6-6 combines with J gene TRBJ1-1, with D maybe TRBD1 (5 bases). CDR3 length: 16 residues. V shed 6 bases and J shed 1 base, with 18 bases lying between them. CDR1 is MNHNY, CDR2 SVGAGI, per germline (reference sequence). The DNA of the CDR3 is TGTGCCAGCAGCCCATCCCCCTACGGACAGAACACTGAAGCTTTCTTT. Translation gives CASSPSPYGQNTEAFF.

V usage is TRBV27 and J usage is TRBJ2-5; D may be TRBD1 (6 bases). The CDR3 runs 14 residues. Trimming took 5 bases from V and 3 from J, leaving 13 bases between them. CDR1 and CDR2 (germline): MNHEY, SMNVEV (reference sequence). CDR3 loop: CASSVQGSEETQYF. DNA for the CDR3: TGTGCCAGCAGTGTACAGGGTTCCGAAGAGACCCAGTACTTC.